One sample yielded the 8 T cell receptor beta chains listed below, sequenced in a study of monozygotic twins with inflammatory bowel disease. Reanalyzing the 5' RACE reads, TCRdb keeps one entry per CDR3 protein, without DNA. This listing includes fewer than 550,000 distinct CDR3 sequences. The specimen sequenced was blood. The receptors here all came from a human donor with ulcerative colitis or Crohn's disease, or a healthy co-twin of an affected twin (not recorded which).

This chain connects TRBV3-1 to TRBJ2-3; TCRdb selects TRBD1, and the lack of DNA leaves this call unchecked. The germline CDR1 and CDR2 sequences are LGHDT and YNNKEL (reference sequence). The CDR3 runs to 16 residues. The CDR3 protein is CASSRPGTAIGDTQYF.

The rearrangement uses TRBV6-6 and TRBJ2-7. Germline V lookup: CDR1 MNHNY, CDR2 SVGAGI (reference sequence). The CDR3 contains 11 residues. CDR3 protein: CASSNYDEQYF.

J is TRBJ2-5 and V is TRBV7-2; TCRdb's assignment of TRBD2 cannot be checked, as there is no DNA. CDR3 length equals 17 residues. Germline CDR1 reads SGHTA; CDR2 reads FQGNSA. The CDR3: CASSLELLAGGRETQYF.

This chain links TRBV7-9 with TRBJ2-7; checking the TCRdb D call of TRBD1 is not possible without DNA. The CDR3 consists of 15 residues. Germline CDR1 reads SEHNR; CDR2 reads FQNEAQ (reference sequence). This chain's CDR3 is CANSSDRGLPYEQYF.

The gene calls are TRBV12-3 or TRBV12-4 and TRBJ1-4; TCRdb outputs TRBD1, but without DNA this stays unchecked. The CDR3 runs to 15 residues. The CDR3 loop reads CASSPGQGSYEKLFF.

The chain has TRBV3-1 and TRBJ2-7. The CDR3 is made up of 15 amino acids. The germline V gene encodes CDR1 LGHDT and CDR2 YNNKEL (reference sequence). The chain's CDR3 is CASTQELAGVSEQYF.

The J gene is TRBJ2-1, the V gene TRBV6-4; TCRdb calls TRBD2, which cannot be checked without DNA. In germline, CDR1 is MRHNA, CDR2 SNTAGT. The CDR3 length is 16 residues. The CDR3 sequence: CASSGRMGLAPNEQFF.

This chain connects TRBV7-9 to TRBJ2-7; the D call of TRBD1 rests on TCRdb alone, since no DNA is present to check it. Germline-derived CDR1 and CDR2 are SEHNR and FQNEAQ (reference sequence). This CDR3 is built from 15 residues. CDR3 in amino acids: CASSLERGKGREQYF.